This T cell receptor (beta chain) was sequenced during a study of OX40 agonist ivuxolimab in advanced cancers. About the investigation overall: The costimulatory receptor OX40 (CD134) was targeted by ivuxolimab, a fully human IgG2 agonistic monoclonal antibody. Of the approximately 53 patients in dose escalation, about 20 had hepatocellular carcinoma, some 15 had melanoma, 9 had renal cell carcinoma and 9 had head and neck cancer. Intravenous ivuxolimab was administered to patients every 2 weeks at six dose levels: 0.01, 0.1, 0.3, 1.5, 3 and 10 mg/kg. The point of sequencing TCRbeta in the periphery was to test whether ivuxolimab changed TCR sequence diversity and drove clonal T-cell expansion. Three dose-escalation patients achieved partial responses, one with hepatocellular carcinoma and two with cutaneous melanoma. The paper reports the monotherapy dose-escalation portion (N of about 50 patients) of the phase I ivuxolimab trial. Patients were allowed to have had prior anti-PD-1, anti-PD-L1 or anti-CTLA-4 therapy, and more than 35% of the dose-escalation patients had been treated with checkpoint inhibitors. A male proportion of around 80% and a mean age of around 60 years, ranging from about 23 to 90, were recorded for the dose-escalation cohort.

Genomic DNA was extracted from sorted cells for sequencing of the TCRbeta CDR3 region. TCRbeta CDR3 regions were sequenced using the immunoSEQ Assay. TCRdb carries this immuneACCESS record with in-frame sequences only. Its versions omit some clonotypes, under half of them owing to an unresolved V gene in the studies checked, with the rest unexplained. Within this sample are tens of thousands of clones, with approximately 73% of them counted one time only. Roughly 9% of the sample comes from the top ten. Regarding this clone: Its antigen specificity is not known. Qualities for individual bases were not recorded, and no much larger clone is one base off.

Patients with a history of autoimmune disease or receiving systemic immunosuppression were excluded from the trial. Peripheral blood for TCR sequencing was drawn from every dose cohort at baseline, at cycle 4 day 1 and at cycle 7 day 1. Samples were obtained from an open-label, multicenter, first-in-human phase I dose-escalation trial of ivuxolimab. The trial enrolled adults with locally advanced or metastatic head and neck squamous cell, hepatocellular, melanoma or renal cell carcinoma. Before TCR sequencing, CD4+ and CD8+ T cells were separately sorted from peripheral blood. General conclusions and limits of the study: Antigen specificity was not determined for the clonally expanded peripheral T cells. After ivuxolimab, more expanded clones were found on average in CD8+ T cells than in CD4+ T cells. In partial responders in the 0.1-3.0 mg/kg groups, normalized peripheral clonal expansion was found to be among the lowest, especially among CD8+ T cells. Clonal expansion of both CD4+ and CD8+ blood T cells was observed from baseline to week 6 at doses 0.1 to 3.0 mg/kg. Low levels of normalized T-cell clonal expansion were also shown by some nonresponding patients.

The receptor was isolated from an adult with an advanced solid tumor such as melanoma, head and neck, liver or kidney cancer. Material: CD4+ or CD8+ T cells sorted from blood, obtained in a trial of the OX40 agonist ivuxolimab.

The CDR3 amino acid sequence is: CASSDTGRGTEAFF. The nucleotides are TGTGCCAGCAGCGACACAGGGAGGGGTACTGAAGCTTTCTTT. The rearranged chain carries TRBV7-9 and TRBJ1-1, with a tentative D gene TRBD1 over 6 matching bases. The CDR3 runs 14 residues from the cysteine to the phenylalanine. Only CDR3 DNA remains: 42 bases, in frame from the first base. In the germline V gene (reference sequence), CDR1 corresponds to SEHNR and CDR2 to FQNEAQ. Trimming at the junction amounts to 5 bases on V and 5 bases on J, and the germline ends lie 15 bases apart.